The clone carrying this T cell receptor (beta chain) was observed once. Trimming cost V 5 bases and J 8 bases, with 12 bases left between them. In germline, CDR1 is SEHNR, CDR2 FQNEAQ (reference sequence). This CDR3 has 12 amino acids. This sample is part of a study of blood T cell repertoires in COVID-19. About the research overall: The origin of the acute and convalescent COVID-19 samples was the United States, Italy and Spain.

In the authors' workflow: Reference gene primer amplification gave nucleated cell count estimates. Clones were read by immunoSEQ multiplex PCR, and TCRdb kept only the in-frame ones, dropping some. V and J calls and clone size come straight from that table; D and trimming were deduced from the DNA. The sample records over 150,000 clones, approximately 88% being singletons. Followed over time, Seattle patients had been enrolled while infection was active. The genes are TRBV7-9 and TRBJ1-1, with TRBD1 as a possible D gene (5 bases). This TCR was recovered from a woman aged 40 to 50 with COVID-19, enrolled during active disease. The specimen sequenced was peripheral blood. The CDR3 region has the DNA TGTGCCAGCAGCCCCAGGGTGGTCGAAGCTTTCTTT. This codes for CASSPRVVEAFF.